Included here is one TCR beta chain sequence, with context. This sample is part of a study of PD-L1 blockade in urothelial cancer. V trimming: 5 bases; J trimming: 7 bases; junction bases outside the gene matches: 7. This CDR3 spans 13 amino acids. Per germline, CDR1 SGHTA and CDR2 FQGTGA. The repertoire was sequenced with immunoSEQ multiplex PCR; TCRdb's copy has only in-frame clones and lacks some. The table lists fewer than 60,000 clones, about 85% of them singletons. Noted time point: pretreatment peripheral blood. The TCR sequence derives from a man between 65 and 85 years old with urothelial cancer. This chain uses TRBV7-3 with TRBJ1-1; 7 nucleotides line up with TRBD1. The sequenced sample was PBMCs, obtained around atezolizumab (anti-PD-L1) treatment. This CDR3 reads CASSPDRAGEAFF. The CDR3 DNA reads as TGTGCCAGCAGCCCCGACAGGGCGGGTGAAGCTTTCTTT.